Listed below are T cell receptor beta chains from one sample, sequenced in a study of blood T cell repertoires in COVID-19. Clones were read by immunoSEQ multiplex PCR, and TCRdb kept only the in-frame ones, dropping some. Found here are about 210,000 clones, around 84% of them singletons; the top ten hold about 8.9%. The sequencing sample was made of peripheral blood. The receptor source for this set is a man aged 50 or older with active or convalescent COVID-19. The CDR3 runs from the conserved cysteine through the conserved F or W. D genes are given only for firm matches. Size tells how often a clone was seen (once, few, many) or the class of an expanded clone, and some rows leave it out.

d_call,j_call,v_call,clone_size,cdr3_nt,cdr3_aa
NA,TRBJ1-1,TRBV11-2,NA,TGTGCCAGCAGCTTAGAGGGCCCTGAAGCTTTCTTT,CASSLEGPEAFF
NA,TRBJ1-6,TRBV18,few,TGTGCCAGCTCACCCTCGGGAGCTCTTAATTCACCCCTCCACTTT,CASSPSGALNSPLHF
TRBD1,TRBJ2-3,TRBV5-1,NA,TGCGCCAGCAGCGCCCGGGACAGGGGGCCGGGCACAGATACGCAGTATTTT,CASSARDRGPGTDTQYF
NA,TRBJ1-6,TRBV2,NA,TGTGCCAGCAGCGGGAGGGTCTGGGGATCCCTCCACTTT,CASSGRVWGSLHF
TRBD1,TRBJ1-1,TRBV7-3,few,TGTGCCAGCAGCCTCGACAGGGGAACTGAAGCTTTCTTT,CASSLDRGTEAFF
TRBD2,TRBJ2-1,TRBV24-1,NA,TGTGCCACCAGTGACCTGCCCAGCCTAGCGGGGGGCTGGAATGAGCAGTTCTTC,CATSDLPSLAGGWNEQFF
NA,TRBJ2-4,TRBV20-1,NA,TGCAGTGCCACTGCCAAAAACATTCAGTACTTC,CSATAKNIQYF
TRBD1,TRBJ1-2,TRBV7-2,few,TGTGCCAGCAGCGGCGGGACAGGTCCTTATGGCTACACCTTC,CASSGGTGPYGYTF
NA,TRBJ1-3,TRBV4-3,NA,TGCGCCAGCAGCCAAGATTTGAGCTCTGGAAACACCATATATTTT,CASSQDLSSGNTIYF
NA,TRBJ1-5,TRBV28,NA,TGTGCCAGCAGTTTAGTCGGACGTGACAGCCGCCAGCATTTT,CASSLVGRDSRQHF
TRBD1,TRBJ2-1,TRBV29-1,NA,TGCAGCGTGACGGACAGGGGCAATGAGCAGTTCTTC,CSVTDRGNEQFF
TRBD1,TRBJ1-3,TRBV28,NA,TGTGCCAGCAGTCCCCTGGGACAGGGGTCTGGAAACACCATATATTTT,CASSPLGQGSGNTIYF
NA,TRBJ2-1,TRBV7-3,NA,TGTGCCAGCAGCTTAACCCAGCAGGAGGTAGCGCCACGGCGACGGTCCTACAATGAGCAGTTCTTC,CASSLTQQEVAPRRRSYNEQFF
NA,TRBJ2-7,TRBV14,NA,TGTGCCAGCAGCCCCTACAGGGACCCCTACGAGCAGTACTTC,CASSPYRDPYEQYF
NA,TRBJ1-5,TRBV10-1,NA,TGCGCCAGCAGTGACGGAAGCGATAGCAATCAGCCCCAGCATTTT,CASSDGSDSNQPQHF
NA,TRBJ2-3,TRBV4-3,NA,TGCGCCAGCAGCCAAGATCCAGACACTAGCACAGATACGCAGTATTTT,CASSQDPDTSTDTQYF
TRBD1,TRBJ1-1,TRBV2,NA,TGTGCCAGCAGTACAGGGGAGGAGACTGAAGCTTTCTTT,CASSTGEETEAFF
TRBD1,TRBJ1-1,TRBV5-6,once,TGTGCCAGCAGCAGAGACAGGGGGGTTTTAGCTTTCTTT,CASSRDRGVLAFF
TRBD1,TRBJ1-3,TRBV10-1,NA,TGCGCCAGCAGTGACTCCAGGGGGCCTGGAAACACCATATATTTT,CASSDSRGPGNTIYF
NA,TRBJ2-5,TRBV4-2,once,TGTGCCAGCAGCCAAGATGGGGCAGGTCGGGTAGAGACCCAGTACTTC,CASSQDGAGRVETQYF
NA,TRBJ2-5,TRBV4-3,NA,TGCGCCAGCAGCCAAGACCGACTACGACAAGAGACCCAGTACTTC,CASSQDRLRQETQYF
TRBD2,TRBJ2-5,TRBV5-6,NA,TGTGCCAGCAGCTCCCAACTAGCGGGGATGCGGGAGACCCAGTACTTC,CASSSQLAGMRETQYF